Only one count was recorded for the clone carrying this T cell receptor beta chain. This entry is derived from a study of blood T cell repertoires in COVID-19. In the study overall: The origin of the acute and convalescent COVID-19 samples was the United States, Italy and Spain.

In the authors' workflow: Reference gene primer amplification gave estimated nucleated cell counts. Libraries were prepared by immunoSEQ multiplex PCR; TCRdb keeps only in-frame clonotypes and omits some of them. The V and J calls and the clone size are those of that table, but D and trimming were determined from the DNA. The table shows 250,000 to 350,000 clones, with 80% to 90% occurring only once. Source material: peripheral blood. The receptor comes from a woman in her forties or fifties with COVID-19, enrolled during active disease.

CDR3 loop: CASSLQGRGGNQPQHF. As DNA, the CDR3 is TGTGCCAGCAGTTTACAGGGGAGGGGTGGCAATCAGCCCCAGCATTTT. V gene TRBV27 combines with J gene TRBJ1-5, with a tentative D call TRBD1 (6 bases). The V end was cut by 2 bases, the J end by 2 bases, with 13 bases between. From germline, CDR1 is MNHEY and CDR2 SMNVEV (reference sequence). The CDR3 spans 16 residues.